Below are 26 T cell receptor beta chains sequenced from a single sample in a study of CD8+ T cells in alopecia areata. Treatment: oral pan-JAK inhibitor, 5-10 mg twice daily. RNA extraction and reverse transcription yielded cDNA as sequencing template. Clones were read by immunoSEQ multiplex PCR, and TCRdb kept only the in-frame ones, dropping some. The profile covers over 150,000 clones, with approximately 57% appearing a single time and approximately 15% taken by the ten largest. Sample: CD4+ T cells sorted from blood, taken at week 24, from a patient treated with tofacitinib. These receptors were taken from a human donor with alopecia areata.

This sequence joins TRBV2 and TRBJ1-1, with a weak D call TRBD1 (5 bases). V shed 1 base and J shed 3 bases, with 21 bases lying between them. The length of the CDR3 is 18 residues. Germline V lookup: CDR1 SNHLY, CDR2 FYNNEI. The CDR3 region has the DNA TGTGCCAGCAGTGAAGGTGAGGGGAGTTTGGACATCTACACTGAAGCTTTCTTT. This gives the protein CASSEGEGSLDIYTEAFF.

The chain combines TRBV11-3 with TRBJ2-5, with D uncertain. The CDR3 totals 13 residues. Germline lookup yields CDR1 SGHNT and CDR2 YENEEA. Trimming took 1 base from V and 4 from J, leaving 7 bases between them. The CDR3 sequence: CASSLGSVETQYF. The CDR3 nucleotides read TGTGCCAGCAGCTTAGGGTCAGTAGAGACCCAGTACTTC.

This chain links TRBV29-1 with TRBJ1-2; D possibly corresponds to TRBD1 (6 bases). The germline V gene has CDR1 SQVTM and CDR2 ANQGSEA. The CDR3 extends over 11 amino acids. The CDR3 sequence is CAGQDFYGYTF. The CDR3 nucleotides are TGCGCGGGACAAGACTTTTATGGCTACACCTTC.

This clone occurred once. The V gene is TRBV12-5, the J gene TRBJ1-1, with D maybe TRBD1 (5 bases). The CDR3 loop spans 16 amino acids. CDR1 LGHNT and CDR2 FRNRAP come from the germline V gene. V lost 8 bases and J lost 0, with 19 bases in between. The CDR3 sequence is CASQSGAGPMNTEAFF. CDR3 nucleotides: TGTGCTAGTCAGAGTGGGGCGGGACCTATGAACACTGAAGCTTTCTTT.

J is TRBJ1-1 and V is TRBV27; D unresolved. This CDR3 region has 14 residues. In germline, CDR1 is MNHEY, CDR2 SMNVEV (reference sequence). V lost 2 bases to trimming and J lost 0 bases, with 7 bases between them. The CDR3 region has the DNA TGTGCCAGCAGTTTAGTGAATATGAACACTGAAGCTTTCTTT. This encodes CASSLVNMNTEAFF.

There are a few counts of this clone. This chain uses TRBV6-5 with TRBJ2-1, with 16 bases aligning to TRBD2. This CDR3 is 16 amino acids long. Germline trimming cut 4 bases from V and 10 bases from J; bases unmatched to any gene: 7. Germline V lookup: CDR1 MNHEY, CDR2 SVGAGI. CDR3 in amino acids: CASSFGTSGGAREQFF. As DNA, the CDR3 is TGTGCCAGCAGTTTCGGGACTAGCGGGGGGGCCCGGGAGCAGTTCTTC.

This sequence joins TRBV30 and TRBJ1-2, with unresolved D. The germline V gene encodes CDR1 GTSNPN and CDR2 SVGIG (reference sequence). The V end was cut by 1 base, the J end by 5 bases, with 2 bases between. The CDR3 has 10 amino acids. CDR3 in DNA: TGTGCCTGGAGTGGATATGGCTACACCTTC. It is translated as CAWSGYGYTF.

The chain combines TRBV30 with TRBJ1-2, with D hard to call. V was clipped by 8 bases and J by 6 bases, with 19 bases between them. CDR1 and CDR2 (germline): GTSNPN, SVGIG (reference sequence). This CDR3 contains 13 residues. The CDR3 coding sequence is TGTGCCCAACTACTAACCGGTCTCAATGGCTACACCTTC. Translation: CAQLLTGLNGYTF.

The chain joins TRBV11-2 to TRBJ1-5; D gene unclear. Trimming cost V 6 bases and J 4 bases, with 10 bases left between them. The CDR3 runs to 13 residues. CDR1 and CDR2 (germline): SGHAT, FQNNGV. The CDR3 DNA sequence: TGTGCCAGCAGTATCGGGGTGAATCAGCCCCAGCATTTT. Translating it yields CASSIGVNQPQHF.

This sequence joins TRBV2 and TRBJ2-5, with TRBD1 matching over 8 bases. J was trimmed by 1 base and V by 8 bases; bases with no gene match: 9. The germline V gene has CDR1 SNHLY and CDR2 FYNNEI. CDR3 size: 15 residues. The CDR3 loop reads CASQSDRGGQETQYF. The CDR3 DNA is TGTGCCAGCCAATCCGACAGGGGAGGCCAAGAGACCCAGTACTTC.

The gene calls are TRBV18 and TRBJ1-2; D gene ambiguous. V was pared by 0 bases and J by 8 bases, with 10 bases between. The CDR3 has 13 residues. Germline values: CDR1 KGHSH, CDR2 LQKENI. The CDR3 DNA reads TGTGCCAGCTCACCACCGGAGACGATAGGCTACACCTTC. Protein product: CASSPPETIGYTF. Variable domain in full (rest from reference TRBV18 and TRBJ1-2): NAGVMQNPRHLVRRRGQEARLRCSPMKGHSHVYWYRQLPEEGLKFMVYLQKENIIDESGMPKERFSAEFPKEGPSILRIQQVVRGDSAAYFCASSPPETIGYTFGSGTRLTVV.

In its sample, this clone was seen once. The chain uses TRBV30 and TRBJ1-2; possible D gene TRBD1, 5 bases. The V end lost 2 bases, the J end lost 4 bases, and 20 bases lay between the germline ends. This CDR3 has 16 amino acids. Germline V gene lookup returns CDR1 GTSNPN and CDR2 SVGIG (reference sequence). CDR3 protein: CAWSPPGPQRVYGYTF. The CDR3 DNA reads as TGTGCCTGGAGTCCGCCGGGACCTCAAAGGGTCTATGGCTACACCTTC. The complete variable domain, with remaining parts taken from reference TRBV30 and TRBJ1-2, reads SQTIHQWPATLVQPVGSPLSLECTVEGTSNPNLYWYRQAAGRGLQLLFYSVGIGQISSEVPQNLSASRPQDRQFILSSKKLLLSDSGFYLCAWSPPGPQRVYGYTFGSGTRLTVV.

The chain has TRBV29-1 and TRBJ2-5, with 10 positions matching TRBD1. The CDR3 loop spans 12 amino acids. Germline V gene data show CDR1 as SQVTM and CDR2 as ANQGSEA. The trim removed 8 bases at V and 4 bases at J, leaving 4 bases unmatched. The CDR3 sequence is CSHRTGGETQYF. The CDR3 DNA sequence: TGCAGCCACCGGACAGGGGGAGAGACCCAGTACTTC. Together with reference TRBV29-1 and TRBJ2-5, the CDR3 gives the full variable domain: SAVISQKPSRDICQRGTSLTIQCQVDSQVTMMFWYRQQPGQSLTLIATANQGSEATYESGFVIDKFPISRPNLTFSTLTVSNMSPEDSSIYLCSHRTGGETQYFGPGTRLLVL.

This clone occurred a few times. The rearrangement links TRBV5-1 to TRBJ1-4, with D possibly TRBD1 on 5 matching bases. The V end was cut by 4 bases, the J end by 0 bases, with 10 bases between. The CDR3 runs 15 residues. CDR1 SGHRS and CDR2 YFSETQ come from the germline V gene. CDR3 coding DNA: TGCGCCAGCAGCCTGGACACTGCAACTAATGAAAAACTGTTTTTT. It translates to CASSLDTATNEKLFF.

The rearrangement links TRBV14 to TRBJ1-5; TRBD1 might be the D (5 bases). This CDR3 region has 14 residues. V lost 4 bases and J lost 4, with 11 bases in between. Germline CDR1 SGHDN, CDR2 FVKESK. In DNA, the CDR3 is TGTGCCAGCAGCCTGCAGGGTGGAAATCAGCCCCAGCATTTT. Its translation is CASSLQGGNQPQHF.

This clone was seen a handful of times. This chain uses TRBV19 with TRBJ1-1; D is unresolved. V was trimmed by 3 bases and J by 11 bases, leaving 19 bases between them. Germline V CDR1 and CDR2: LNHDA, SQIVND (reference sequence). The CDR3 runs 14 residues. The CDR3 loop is CASSIDPRTFTAFF. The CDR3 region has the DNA TGTGCCAGTAGTATTGACCCTCGGACGTTCACGGCTTTCTTT.

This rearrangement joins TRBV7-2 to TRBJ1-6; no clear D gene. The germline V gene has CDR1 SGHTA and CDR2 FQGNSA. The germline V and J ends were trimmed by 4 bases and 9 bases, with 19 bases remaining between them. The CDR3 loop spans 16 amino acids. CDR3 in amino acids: CASSSVYPGIGSPLHF. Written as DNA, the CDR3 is TGTGCCAGCAGCTCCGTTTACCCGGGAATTGGTTCACCCCTCCACTTT.

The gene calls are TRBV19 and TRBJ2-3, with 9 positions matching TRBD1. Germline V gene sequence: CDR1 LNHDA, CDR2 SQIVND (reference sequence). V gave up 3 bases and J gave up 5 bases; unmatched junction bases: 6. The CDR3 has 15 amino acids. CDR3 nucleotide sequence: TGTGCCAGTAGTATGGCCGGGACAGGGAAAGATACGCAGTATTTT. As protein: CASSMAGTGKDTQYF.

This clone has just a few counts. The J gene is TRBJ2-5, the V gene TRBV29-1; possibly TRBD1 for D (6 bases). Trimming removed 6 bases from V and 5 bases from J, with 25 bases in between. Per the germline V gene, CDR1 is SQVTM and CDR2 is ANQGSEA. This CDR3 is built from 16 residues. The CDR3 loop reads CSVRSWDTKSGETQYF. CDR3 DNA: TGCAGCGTCCGGTCCTGGGACACCAAATCGGGGGAGACCCAGTACTTC.

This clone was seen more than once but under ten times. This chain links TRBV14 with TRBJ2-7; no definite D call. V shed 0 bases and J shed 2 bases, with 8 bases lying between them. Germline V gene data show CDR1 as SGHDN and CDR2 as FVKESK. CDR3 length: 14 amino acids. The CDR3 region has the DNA TGTGCCAGCAGCCAAGACATCGGCCCCTACGAGCAGTACTTC. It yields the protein CASSQDIGPYEQYF.

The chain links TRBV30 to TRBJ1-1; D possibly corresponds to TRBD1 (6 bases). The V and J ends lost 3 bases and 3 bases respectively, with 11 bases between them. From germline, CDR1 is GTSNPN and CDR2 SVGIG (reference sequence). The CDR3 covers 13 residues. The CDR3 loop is CAWSEDRHTEAFF. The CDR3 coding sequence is TGTGCCTGGAGCGAAGACAGGCACACTGAAGCTTTCTTT.

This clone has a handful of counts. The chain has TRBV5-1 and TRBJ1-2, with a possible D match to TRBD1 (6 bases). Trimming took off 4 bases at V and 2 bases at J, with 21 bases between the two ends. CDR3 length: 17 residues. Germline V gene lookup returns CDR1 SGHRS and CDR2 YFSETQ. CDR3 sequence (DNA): TGCGCCAGCAGCCACGGACAGTCGATCGCAGCCAACTATGGCTACACCTTC. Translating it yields CASSHGQSIAANYGYTF.

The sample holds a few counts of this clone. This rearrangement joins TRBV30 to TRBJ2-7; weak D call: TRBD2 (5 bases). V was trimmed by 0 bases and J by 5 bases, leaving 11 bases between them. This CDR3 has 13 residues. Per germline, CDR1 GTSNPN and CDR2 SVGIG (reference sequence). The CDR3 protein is CAWSVLGGNEQYF. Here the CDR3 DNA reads TGTGCCTGGAGTGTACTAGGAGGTAACGAGCAGTACTTC.

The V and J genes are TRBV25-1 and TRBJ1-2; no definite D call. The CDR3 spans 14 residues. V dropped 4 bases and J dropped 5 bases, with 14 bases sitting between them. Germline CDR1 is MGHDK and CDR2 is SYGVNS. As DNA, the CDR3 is TGTGCCAGCAGTGCCGGCAGCGAAGGGTATGGCTACACCTTC. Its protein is CASSAGSEGYGYTF.

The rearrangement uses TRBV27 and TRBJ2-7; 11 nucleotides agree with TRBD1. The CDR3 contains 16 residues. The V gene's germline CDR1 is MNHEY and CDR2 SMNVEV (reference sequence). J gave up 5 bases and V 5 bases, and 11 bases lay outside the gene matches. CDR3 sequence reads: CASSPAMGDRGNEQYF. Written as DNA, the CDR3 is TGTGCCAGCAGTCCCGCGATGGGGGACAGGGGGAACGAGCAGTACTTC.

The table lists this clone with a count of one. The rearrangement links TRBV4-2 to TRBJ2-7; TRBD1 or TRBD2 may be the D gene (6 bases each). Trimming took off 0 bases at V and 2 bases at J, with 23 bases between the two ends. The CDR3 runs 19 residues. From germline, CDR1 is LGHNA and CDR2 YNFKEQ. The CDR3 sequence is CASSQDLSLWSGAPYEQYF. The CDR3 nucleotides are TGTGCCAGCAGCCAAGATTTAAGTCTGTGGTCGGGGGCCCCCTACGAGCAGTACTTC.